Listed below are T cell receptor beta chains from one sample, sequenced in a study of blood T cell repertoires in COVID-19. Measured with immunoSEQ multiplex PCR; TCRdb has only the in-frame clones, and not every one. The table has 200,000 to 250,000 clones, about nine tenths seen once; the top ten hold about 3.1%. Sequenced: PBMCs or T cells enriched from blood (not recorded which). Receptors were obtained from a woman aged 50 to 65 in a cohort exposed to, infected with or recovered from COVID-19 (not recorded which). CDR3s leave out the opening cysteine and the closing phenylalanine or tryptophan. Size values are once, few and many counts, or a class for expanded clones, and some rows have none.

>.|TRBJ1-2|TRBV11-2
ASSLTGQGGYGYT
>.|TRBJ2-5|TRBV7-9
ASSSQGARETQY
>.|TRBJ2-3|TRBV11-3
ASSSRGGVSDTQY
>.|TRBJ2-1|TRBV4-1
ASRPGTGVQNEQF
>.|TRBJ1-1|TRBV4-1
ASSQDPTDTEAF
>.|TRBJ1-2|TRBV11-2
ASSLDRGAGTMGGYT
>.|TRBJ2-1|TRBV7-2
ASTEQGASYNEQF
>.|TRBJ2-5|TRBV19
ASSRADSTGKETQY
>.|TRBJ1-1|TRBV27
ASSQDRNTEAF
>.|TRBJ2-1|TRBV7-6
ASSLGASGVTREQF
>.|TRBJ1-6|TRBV27
ASSLDQGSSYNSPLH
>.|TRBJ2-7|TRBV7-2
ASKLPSSYEQY
>.|TRBJ2-3|TRBV6-2/TRBV6-3
ASSSHISGGTDTQY
>.|TRBJ2-1|TRBV3-1/TRBV3-2
ASSLSGGDNEQF
>.|TRBJ1-1|TRBV6-5
ASSYGRDTEAF
>.|TRBJ2-7|TRBV5-4
ASRMGGERTYEQY
>.|TRBJ1-1|TRBV7-2
ASSLQGQGDTEAF
>.|TRBJ2-3|TRBV27
ASKRGGVSDTQY
>once|TRBJ1-2|TRBV7-9
ASSQGQGWYGYT
>.|TRBJ1-3|TRBV18
ASSRTGVSGNTIY
>.|TRBJ2-1|TRBV6-6
ASSYLDSGGSNEQF
>.|TRBJ2-1|TRBV15
ATSRDAAGQEQF
>.|TRBJ2-2|TRBV7-3
ASSPTTGETGELF
>.|TRBJ1-2|TRBV7-2
ASSFGHRGDGYT
>.|TRBJ2-5|TRBV18
ASSPPDSSKTQY
>.|TRBJ1-5|TRBV10-1
ASRRTGDHQPQH
>.|TRBJ1-5|TRBV30
AWQTGSNQPQH
>few|TRBJ1-5|TRBV19
ASSIGTGIYAAQH
>.|TRBJ2-3|TRBV4-3
ASSHRTHNSGGGSTDTQY
>.|TRBJ1-4|TRBV3-1/TRBV3-2
ASSPGVAGYTEKLF
>.|TRBJ2-1|TRBV6-1
ASSESGGRNNEQF
>.|TRBJ2-3|TRBV7-8
ASGPPGVGARDTQY
>.|TRBJ1-3|TRBV13
ASSLRGQAPSGNSGNTIY
>.|TRBJ1-2|TRBV19
ASSTPRDNSYGYT
>.|TRBJ1-1|TRBV28
ASSFGQGVRAF
>.|TRBJ1-4|TRBV4-3
ASSQMTGGSEKLF
>.|TRBJ2-5|TRBV4-2
ASSQASTSVETQY
>.|TRBJ2-7|TRBV18
ASSLGTGFSEQY
>.|TRBJ1-6|TRBV9
ASSPLRSVNSPLH
>.|TRBJ1-6|TRBV3-1/TRBV3-2
ASSRGQGGSYNSPLH
>.|TRBJ2-3|TRBV5-8
ASSLDGQDTDTQY